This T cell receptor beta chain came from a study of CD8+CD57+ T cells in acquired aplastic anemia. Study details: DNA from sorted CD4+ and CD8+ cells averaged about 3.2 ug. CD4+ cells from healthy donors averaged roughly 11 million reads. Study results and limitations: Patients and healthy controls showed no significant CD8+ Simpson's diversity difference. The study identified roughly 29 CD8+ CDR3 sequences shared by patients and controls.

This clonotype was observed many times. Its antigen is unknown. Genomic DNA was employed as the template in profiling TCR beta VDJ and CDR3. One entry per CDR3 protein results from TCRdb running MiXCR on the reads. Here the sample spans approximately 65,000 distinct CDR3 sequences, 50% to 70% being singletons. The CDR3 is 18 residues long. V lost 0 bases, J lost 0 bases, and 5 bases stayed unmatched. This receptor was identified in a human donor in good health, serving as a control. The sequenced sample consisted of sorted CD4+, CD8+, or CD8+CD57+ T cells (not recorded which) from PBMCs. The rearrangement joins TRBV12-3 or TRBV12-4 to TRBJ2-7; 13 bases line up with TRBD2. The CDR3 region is CASSLAGLAGQSSYEQYF. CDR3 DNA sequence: TGTGCCAGCAGTTTAGCGGGACTAGCGGGACAAAGCTCCTACGAGCAGTACTTC.